Listed below are T cell receptor beta chains from one sample, sequenced in a study of cytomegalovirus exposure and HLA in healthy donors. Data came from immunoSEQ multiplex PCR; TCRdb stores just in-frame clones and leaves some out. The sample lists about 56,000 clones, more than 85% occurring once. What was sequenced was PBMCs. The receptors come from a woman aged 18-35 years in good health and CMV-seronegative. Both conserved end residues are trimmed from each CDR3. The D gene is left open where the match is weak.

J gene: TRBJ2-1
D gene: TRBD2
V gene: TRBV9
CDR3 protein: ASSVTSGRMGEQF

J gene: TRBJ1-4
D gene: TRBD1
V gene: TRBV7-8
CDR3 protein: ASSLDRGTNEKLF

J gene: TRBJ1-1
D gene: -
V gene: TRBV6-6
CDR3 protein: ASSYVVGNTEAF

J gene: TRBJ1-1
D gene: TRBD1
V gene: TRBV7-9
CDR3 protein: ASSLATGATSRAF

J gene: TRBJ2-5
D gene: -
V gene: TRBV4-3
CDR3 protein: ASSQEVSGDQETQY

J gene: TRBJ2-2
D gene: TRBD1
V gene: TRBV19
CDR3 protein: ASSIETGQGASDGELF

J gene: TRBJ1-5
D gene: -
V gene: TRBV7-8
CDR3 protein: ASSLERRGRGFPSLNNQPQH

J gene: TRBJ1-1
D gene: -
V gene: TRBV5-4
CDR3 protein: ASSLVSTGTSEAF

J gene: TRBJ1-2
D gene: -
V gene: TRBV19
CDR3 protein: ASTPGGDYGYT

J gene: TRBJ1-4
D gene: TRBD1
V gene: TRBV7-9
CDR3 protein: ASSSRTGVTEKLF

J gene: TRBJ1-3
D gene: -
V gene: TRBV7-9
CDR3 protein: ASSLADTQADTIY

J gene: TRBJ2-1
D gene: -
V gene: TRBV9
CDR3 protein: ASSVERALWTAYNEQF

J gene: TRBJ1-5
D gene: -
V gene: TRBV2
CDR3 protein: ASSDEDSYSNQPQH

J gene: TRBJ2-3
D gene: TRBD2
V gene: TRBV2
CDR3 protein: ASETSGGVPTDTQY

J gene: TRBJ2-5
D gene: -
V gene: TRBV5-1
CDR3 protein: ASSFSGETQY

J gene: TRBJ1-1
D gene: TRBD1
V gene: TRBV10-3
CDR3 protein: AISDFQGGTEAF

J gene: TRBJ1-1
D gene: -
V gene: TRBV19
CDR3 protein: ASSIRVMNTEAF

J gene: TRBJ2-2
D gene: -
V gene: TRBV18
CDR3 protein: ASSPPSVSGLF

J gene: TRBJ2-2
D gene: -
V gene: TRBV7-9
CDR3 protein: ASSSSGNTGELF

J gene: TRBJ2-3
D gene: -
V gene: TRBV11-2
CDR3 protein: ASSSDYRTDTQY

J gene: TRBJ2-5
D gene: -
V gene: TRBV19
CDR3 protein: ASSVGGAAETQY

J gene: TRBJ1-6
D gene: -
V gene: TRBV6-6
CDR3 protein: ASKYGPYSPLH

J gene: TRBJ2-4
D gene: -
V gene: TRBV5-4
CDR3 protein: ASSPEGAGRNIQY

J gene: TRBJ1-2
D gene: -
V gene: TRBV18
CDR3 protein: ASSPQNRDGYT